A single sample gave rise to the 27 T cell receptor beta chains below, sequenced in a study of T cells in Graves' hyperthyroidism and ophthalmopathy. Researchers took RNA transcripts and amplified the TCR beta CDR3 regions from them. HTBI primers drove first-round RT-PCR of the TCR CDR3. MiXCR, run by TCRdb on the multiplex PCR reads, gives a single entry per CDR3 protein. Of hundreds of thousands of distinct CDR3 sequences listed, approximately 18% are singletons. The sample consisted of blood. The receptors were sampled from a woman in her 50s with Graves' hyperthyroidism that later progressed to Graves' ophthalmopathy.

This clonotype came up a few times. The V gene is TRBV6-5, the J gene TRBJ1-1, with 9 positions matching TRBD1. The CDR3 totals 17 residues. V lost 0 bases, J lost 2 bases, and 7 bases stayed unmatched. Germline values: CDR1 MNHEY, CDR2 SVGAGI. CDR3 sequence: CASSYSWTGVSNTEAFF. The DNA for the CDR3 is TGTGCCAGCAGTTACTCTTGGACAGGGGTATCTAACACTGAAGCTTTCTTT.

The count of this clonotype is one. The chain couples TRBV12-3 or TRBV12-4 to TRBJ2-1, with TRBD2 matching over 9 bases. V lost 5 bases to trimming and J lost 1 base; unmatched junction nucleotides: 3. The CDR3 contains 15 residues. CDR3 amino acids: CASSAGGGSYNEQFF. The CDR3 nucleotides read TGTGCCAGCAGTGCGGGGGGGGGGTCCTACAATGAGCAGTTCTTC.

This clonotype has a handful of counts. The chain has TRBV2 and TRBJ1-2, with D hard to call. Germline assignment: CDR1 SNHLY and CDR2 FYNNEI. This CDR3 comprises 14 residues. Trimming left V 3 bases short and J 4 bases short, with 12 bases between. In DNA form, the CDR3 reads TGTGCCAGCAGTGATCCCTTGAAAGCCTATGGCTACACCTTC. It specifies CASSDPLKAYGYTF.

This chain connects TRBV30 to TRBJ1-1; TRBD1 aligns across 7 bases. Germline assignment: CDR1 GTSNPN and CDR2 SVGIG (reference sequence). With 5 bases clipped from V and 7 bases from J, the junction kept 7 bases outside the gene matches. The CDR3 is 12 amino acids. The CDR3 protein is CAWAGTAIEAFF. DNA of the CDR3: TGTGCCTGGGCCGGGACAGCCATTGAAGCTTTCTTT.

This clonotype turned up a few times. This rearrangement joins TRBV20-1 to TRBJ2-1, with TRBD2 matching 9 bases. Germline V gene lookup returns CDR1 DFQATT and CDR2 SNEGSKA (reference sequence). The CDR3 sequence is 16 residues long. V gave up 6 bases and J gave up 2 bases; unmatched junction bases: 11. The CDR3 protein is CSATTPSSGTYNEQFF. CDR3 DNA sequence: TGCAGTGCAACTACACCCTCTAGCGGGACCTACAATGAGCAGTTCTTC.

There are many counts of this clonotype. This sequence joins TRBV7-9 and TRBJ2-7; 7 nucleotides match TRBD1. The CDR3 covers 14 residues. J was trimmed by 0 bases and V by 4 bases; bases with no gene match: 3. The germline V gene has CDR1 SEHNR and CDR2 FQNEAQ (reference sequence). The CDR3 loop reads CASSYRDSSYEQYF. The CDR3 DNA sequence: TGTGCCAGCAGCTACCGGGACAGCTCCTACGAGCAGTACTTC. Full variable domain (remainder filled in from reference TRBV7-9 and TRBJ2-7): DTGVSQNPRHKITKRGQNVTFRCDPISEHNRLYWYRQTLGQGPEFLTYFQNEAQLEKSRLLSDRFSAERPKGSFSTLEIQRTEQGDSAMYLCASSYRDSSYEQYFGPGTRLTVT.

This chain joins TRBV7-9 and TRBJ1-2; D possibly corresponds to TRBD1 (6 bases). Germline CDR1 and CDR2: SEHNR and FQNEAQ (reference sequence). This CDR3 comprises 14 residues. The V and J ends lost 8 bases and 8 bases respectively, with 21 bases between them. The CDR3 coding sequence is TGTGCCAGCGCTGGGGACAAAATATCCCACGGCTACACCTTC. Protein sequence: CASAGDKISHGYTF.

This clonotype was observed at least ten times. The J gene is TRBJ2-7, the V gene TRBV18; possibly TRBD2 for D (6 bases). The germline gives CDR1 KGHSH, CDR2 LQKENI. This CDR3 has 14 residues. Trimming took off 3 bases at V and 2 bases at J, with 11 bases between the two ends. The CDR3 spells CASSPLADTYEQYF. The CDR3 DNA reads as TGTGCCAGCTCACCCTTAGCGGATACCTACGAGCAGTACTTC.

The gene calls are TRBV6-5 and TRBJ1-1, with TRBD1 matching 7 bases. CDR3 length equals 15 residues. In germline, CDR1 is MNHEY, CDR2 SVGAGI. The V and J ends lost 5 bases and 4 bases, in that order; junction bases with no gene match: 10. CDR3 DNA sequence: TGTGCCAGCAGTCACCCGACAGGGTATATCACTGAAGCTTTCTTT. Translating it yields CASSHPTGYITEAFF.

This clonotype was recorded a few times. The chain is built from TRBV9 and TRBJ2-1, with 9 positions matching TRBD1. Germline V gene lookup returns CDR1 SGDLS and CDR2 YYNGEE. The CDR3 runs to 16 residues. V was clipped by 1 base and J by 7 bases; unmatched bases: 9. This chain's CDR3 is CASSVTPGQGENEQFF. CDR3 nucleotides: TGTGCCAGCAGCGTAACCCCGGGACAGGGTGAAAATGAGCAGTTCTTC.

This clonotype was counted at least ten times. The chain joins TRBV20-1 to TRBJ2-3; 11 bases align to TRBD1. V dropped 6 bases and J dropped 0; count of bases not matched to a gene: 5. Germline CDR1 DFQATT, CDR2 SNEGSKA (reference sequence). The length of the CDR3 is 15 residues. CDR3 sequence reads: CSAPGQGASTDTQYF. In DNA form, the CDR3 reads TGCAGTGCCCCAGGACAGGGGGCGAGCACAGATACGCAGTATTTT.

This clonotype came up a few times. The CDR3 loop is CASSLTGSYNSPLHF. The CDR3 DNA follows: TGTGCCAGCAGTTTAACAGGGAGCTATAATTCACCCCTCCACTTT. This chain links TRBV12-3 or TRBV12-4 with TRBJ1-6, with D tentatively TRBD1 (6 bases). The germline V and J ends were trimmed by 2 bases and 3 bases, with 8 bases remaining between them. The CDR3 has 15 amino acids.

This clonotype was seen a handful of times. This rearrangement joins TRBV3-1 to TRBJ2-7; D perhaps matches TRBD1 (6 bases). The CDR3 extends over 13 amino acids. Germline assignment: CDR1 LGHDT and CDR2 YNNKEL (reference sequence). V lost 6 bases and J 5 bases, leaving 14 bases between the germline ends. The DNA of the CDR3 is TGTGCCAGCAGGAGGGACAAGACGGACGAGCAGTACTTC. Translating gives CASRRDKTDEQYF.

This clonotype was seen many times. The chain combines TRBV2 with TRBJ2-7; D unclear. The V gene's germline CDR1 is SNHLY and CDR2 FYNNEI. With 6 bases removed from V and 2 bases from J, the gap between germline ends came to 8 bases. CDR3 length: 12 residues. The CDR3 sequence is CASSRTPYEQYF. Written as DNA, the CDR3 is TGTGCCAGCAGCCGTACCCCCTACGAGCAGTACTTC. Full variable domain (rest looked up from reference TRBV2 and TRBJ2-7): EPEVTQTPSHQVTQMGQEVILRCVPISNHLYFYWYRQILGQKVEFLVSFYNNEISEKSEIFDDQFSVERPDGSNFTLKIRSTKLEDSAMYFCASSRTPYEQYFGPGTRLTVT.

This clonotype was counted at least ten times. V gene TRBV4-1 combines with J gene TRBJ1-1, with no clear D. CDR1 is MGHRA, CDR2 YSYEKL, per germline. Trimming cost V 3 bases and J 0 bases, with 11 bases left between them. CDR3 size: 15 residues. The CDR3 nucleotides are TGCGCCAGCAGCCACGGTAAGGTGATGAACACTGAAGCTTTCTTT. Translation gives CASSHGKVMNTEAFF.

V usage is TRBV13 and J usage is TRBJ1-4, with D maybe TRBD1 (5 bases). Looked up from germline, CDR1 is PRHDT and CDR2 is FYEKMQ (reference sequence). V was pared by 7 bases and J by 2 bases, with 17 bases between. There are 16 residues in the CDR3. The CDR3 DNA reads TGTGCCAGCATGTTCTCTACAGGACTTACTAATGAAAAACTGTTTTTT. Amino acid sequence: CASMFSTGLTNEKLFF.

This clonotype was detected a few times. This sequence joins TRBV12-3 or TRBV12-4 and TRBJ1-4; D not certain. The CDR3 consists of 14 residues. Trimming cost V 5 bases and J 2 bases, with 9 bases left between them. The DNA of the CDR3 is TGTGCCAGCAGTGGCTGGGCCACTAATGAAAAACTGTTTTTT. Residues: CASSGWATNEKLFF.

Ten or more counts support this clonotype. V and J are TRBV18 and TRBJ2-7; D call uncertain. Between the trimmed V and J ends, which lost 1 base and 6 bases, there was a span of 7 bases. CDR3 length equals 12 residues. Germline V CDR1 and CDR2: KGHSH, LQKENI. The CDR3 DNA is TGTGCCAGCTCACCACTGGGCGTCGAGCAGTACTTC. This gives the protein CASSPLGVEQYF.

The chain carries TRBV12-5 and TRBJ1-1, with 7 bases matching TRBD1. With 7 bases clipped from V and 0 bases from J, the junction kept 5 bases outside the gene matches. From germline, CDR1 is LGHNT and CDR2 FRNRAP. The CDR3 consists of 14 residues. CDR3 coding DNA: TGTGCTAGTGCCCCTGACAGGGTGAACACTGAAGCTTTCTTT. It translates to CASAPDRVNTEAFF.

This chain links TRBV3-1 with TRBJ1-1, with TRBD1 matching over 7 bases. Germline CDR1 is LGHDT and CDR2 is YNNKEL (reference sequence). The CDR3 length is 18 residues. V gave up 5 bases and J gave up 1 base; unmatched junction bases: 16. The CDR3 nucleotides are TGTGCCAGCAGCGTAGCCCCCGACTCACGACAGGGGAACACTGAAGCTTTCTTT. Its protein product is CASSVAPDSRQGNTEAFF.

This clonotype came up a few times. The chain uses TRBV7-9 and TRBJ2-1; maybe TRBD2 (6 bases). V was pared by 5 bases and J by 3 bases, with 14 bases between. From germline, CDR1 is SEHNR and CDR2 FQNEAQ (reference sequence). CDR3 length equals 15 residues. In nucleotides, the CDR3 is TGTGCCAGCAGCCCTACTAGCCAAGGCTACAATGAGCAGTTCTTC. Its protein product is CASSPTSQGYNEQFF.

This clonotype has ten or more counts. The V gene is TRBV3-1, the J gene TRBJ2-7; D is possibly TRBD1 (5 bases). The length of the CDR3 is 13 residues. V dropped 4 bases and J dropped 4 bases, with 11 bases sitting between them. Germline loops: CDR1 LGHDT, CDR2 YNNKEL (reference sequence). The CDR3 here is CASSRQRNYEQYF. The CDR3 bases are TGTGCCAGCAGCCGACAGAGGAATTACGAGCAGTACTTC.

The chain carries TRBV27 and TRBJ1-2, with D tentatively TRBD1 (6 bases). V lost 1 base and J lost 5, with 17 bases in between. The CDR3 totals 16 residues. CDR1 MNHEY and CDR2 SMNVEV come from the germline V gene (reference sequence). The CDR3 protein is CASSLYWGQHLYGYTF. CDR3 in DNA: TGTGCCAGCAGTTTATATTGGGGGCAGCACCTGTATGGCTACACCTTC.

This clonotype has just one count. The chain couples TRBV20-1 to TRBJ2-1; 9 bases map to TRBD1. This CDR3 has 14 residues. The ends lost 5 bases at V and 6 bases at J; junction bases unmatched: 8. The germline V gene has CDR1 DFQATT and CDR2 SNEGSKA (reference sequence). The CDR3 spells CSALDRGVVNEQFF. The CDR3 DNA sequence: TGCAGTGCTCTTGACAGGGGGGTAGTCAATGAGCAGTTCTTC.

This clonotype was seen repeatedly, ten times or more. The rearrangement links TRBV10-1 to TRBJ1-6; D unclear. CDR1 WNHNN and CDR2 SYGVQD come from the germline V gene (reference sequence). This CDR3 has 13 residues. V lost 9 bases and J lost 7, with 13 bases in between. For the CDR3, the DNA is TGCGCCAGACGGGCCCTTTGGAATTCACCCCTCCACTTT. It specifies CARRALWNSPLHF.

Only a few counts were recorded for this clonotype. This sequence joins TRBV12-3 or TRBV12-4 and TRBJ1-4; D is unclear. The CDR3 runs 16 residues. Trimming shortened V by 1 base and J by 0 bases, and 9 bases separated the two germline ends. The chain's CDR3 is CASSLEQFATNEKLFF. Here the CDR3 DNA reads TGTGCCAGCAGTTTAGAGCAATTTGCAACTAATGAAAAACTGTTTTTT.

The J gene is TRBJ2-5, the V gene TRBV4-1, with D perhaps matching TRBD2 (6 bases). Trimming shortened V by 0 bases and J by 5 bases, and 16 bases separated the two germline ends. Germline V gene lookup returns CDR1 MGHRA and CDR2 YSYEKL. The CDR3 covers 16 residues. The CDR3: CASSQEYRGIHETQYF. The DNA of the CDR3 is TGCGCCAGCAGCCAAGAATATCGGGGGATTCACGAGACCCAGTACTTC.